These 21 T cell receptor beta chains were sequenced from one sample in a study of CD4 T cell repertoires and nickel. TCRdb fed the RT-PCR reads into MiXCR, producing one record per CDR3 protein. The sample has roughly 430 distinct CDR3 sequences; about 31% are singletons. The specimen sequenced was CD4+ T cells from blood, not recorded whether cultured. The receptors stem from a human donor in a nickel allergy study, with or without nickel allergy (not recorded which). It is not recorded whether this sample comes from one donor or several.

This chain links TRBV6-2 or TRBV6-3 with TRBJ2-1, with 15 bases that match TRBD2. V trimming: 2 bases; J trimming: 15 bases; junction bases outside the gene matches: 11. This CDR3 contains 16 residues. Germline V gene lookup returns CDR1 MNHEY and CDR2 SVGEGT. The CDR3 region is CASSYSGLAGGRGWFF. The CDR3 coding sequence is TGTGCCAGCAGTTACAGTGGACTAGCGGGAGGGAGAGGATGGTTCTTC.

This clonotype is categorized as hyperexpanded. The chain uses TRBV5-1 and TRBJ2-5; D unresolved. This CDR3 comprises 14 residues. Trimming stripped 1 base from V and 0 bases from J, with 7 bases between. CDR1 SGHRS and CDR2 YFSETQ come from the germline V gene. CDR3 amino acids: CASSLITYQETQYF. The CDR3 nucleotides are TGCGCCAGCAGCTTGATCACATACCAAGAGACCCAGTACTTC.

The chain has TRBV6-6 and TRBJ2-7; D not resolved. The CDR3 covers 14 residues. Germline CDR1 reads MNHNY; CDR2 reads SVGAGI (reference sequence). Trimming took 3 bases from V and 1 from J, leaving 10 bases between them. The CDR3 bases are TGTGCCAGCAGTTATGAGCATATATCCTACGAGCAGTACTTC. Its protein product is CASSYEHISYEQYF.

This clonotype was seen only a few times. This chain joins TRBV6-6 and TRBJ1-2; D call uncertain. CDR1 is MNHNY and CDR2 is SVGAGI in the germline V gene (reference sequence). Deletions cut 8 bases from V and 2 bases from J, with 12 bases between. This CDR3 has 13 residues. The CDR3 spells CASQGSQNYGYTF. In DNA, the CDR3 is TGTGCCAGCCAAGGGAGCCAAAACTATGGCTACACCTTC.

V usage is TRBV24-1 and J usage is TRBJ2-5, with D uncertain. V dropped 9 bases and J dropped 0 bases, with 4 bases sitting between them. Germline CDR1 KGHDR, CDR2 SFDVKD. This CDR3 is 11 amino acids long. CDR3: CATAYQETQYF. The DNA for the CDR3 is TGTGCCACCGCTTACCAAGAGACCCAGTACTTC.

The chain carries TRBV5-1 and TRBJ2-3, with D maybe TRBD2 (5 bases). The V end lost 6 bases, the J end lost 2 bases, and 7 bases lay between the germline ends. Germline CDR1 is SGHRS and CDR2 is YFSETQ. This CDR3 has 12 residues. The CDR3 protein is CASMEATDTQYF. The CDR3 DNA sequence: TGCGCCAGCATGGAGGCCACAGATACGCAGTATTTT.

This rearrangement joins TRBV18 to TRBJ1-6; D possibly corresponds to TRBD1 (5 bases). Trimming left V 2 bases short and J 14 bases short, with 10 bases between. The CDR3 is 12 residues long. The germline gives CDR1 KGHSH, CDR2 LQKENI. The CDR3 DNA follows: TGTGCCAGCTCACCAAGGTTGGGGGCCCTCCACTTT. Translating it yields CASSPRLGALHF.

This clonotype has a handful of counts. The chain uses TRBV10-3 and TRBJ2-2, with a tentative D call TRBD2 (5 bases). The CDR3 is 15 residues long. Between the trimmed V and J ends, which lost 7 bases and 0 bases, there was a span of 12 bases. CDR1 and CDR2 from the germline V gene are ENHRY and SYGVKD. The DNA for the CDR3 is TGTGCCATCAACGAGGGTCACGCGAACACCGGGGAGCTGTTTTTT. It translates to CAINEGHANTGELFF.

Judged by abundance, this clonotype is large. The gene calls are TRBV10-3 and TRBJ1-2; D unclear. Trimming removed 8 bases at V and 8 bases at J, with 18 bases between. Germline-derived CDR1 and CDR2 are ENHRY and SYGVKD. This CDR3 has 13 amino acids. CDR3 sequence reads: CAIEAGRHAGYTF. Here the CDR3 DNA reads TGTGCCATCGAGGCCGGGCGGCATGCGGGCTACACCTTC.

This clonotype came up a few times. V usage is TRBV19 and J usage is TRBJ2-1; D not certain. From germline, CDR1 is LNHDA and CDR2 SQIVND (reference sequence). The CDR3 consists of 12 residues. V lost 2 bases, J lost 5 bases, and 4 bases lay in between. In DNA form, the CDR3 reads TGTGCCAGTAGTATAAGGAACAATGAGCAGTTCTTC. Its protein product is CASSIRNNEQFF.

The V gene is TRBV18, the J gene TRBJ1-2; TRBD1 aligns across 10 bases. The CDR3 extends over 17 amino acids. V lost 6 bases and J lost 2; bases outside the gene matches: 12. Germline CDR1 KGHSH, CDR2 LQKENI. The CDR3 nucleotides read TGTGCCAGCTCTCAGAACTCCGGGACAGGGGAGAACTATGGCTACACCTTC. Its protein is CASSQNSGTGENYGYTF. Drawing the rest from reference TRBV18 and TRBJ1-2, the complete variable domain is NAGVMQNPRHLVRRRGQEARLRCSPMKGHSHVYWYRQLPEEGLKFMVYLQKENIIDESGMPKERFSAEFPKEGPSILRIQQVVRGDSAAYFCASSQNSGTGENYGYTFGSGTRLTVV.

The genes are TRBV6-6 and TRBJ2-1; tentatively, D is TRBD2 (6 bases). Germline loops: CDR1 MNHNY, CDR2 SVGAGI (reference sequence). This CDR3 is built from 15 residues. The V and J ends lost 2 bases and 6 bases respectively, with 14 bases between them. The DNA of the CDR3 is TGTGCCAGCAGTTACCTAACCGGGACTCCCAATGAGCAGTTCTTC. Its translation is CASSYLTGTPNEQFF.

The rearrangement joins TRBV5-1 to TRBJ2-1; no reliable D call. Germline CDR1 reads SGHRS; CDR2 reads YFSETQ. There are 13 residues in the CDR3. The V gene lost 4 bases and the J gene lost 3 bases, with 8 bases spanning the gap. The CDR3 is CASSKVGYNEQFF. The CDR3 nucleotides are TGCGCCAGCAGCAAGGTTGGCTACAATGAGCAGTTCTTC.

The chain recombines TRBV24-1 with TRBJ2-5, with D maybe TRBD1 (5 bases). This CDR3 region has 13 residues. Trimming took off 6 bases at V and 7 bases at J, with 14 bases between the two ends. The V gene's germline CDR1 is KGHDR and CDR2 SFDVKD. CDR3 protein: CATSTHSQGTQYF. The DNA for the CDR3 is TGTGCCACCAGTACCCACTCGCAGGGGACCCAGTACTTC.

V gene TRBV19 combines with J gene TRBJ1-4; TRBD1 agrees at 8 bases. The CDR3 has 17 amino acids. Unmatched junction bases numbered 8, after V lost 5 bases and J lost 0 bases. The germline CDR1 and CDR2 sequences are LNHDA and SQIVND (reference sequence). The CDR3 DNA reads as TGTGCCAGTAGTTCCGGGACAGGACCTGCAACTAATGAAAAACTGTTTTTT. Translated: CASSSGTGPATNEKLFF.

This clonotype has more than one count but fewer than ten. V gene TRBV27 combines with J gene TRBJ2-1; 8 bases line up with TRBD2. J lost 6 bases, V lost 3 bases, and 10 bases had no gene match. Germline V gene lookup returns CDR1 MNHEY and CDR2 SMNVEV (reference sequence). The CDR3 has 16 amino acids. CDR3 nucleotides: TGTGCCAGCAGTTTTCTTTGGACTAGCTTAATCAATGAGCAGTTCTTC. Encoded protein: CASSFLWTSLINEQFF.

This clonotype was picked up a small number of times. The chain uses TRBV4-1 and TRBJ2-5; D not resolved. V was pared by 1 base and J by 5 bases, with 8 bases between. The CDR3 spans 13 residues. Germline V gene lookup returns CDR1 MGHRA and CDR2 YSYEKL. DNA of the CDR3: TGCGCCAGCAGCCAAGTACTTGTGGAGACCCAGTACTTC. This sequence encodes CASSQVLVETQYF.

CDR3 loop: CASSQDSDDEQFF. The DNA of the CDR3 is TGCGCCAGCAGCCAAGATTCTGACGATGAGCAGTTCTTC. V and J are TRBV4-1 and TRBJ2-1, with unresolved D. The CDR3 totals 13 residues. V dropped 0 bases and J dropped 8 bases, with 8 bases sitting between them. Germline CDR1 is MGHRA and CDR2 is YSYEKL.

In its sample, this clonotype was seen a few times. The chain joins TRBV19 to TRBJ1-5, with D uncertain. CDR3 length: 15 amino acids. V shed 5 bases and J shed 0 bases, with 11 bases lying between them. The germline V gene encodes CDR1 LNHDA and CDR2 SQIVND (reference sequence). CDR3 in amino acids: CASSPRGDSNQPQHF. The CDR3 DNA sequence: TGTGCCAGTAGTCCGCGCGGGGATAGCAATCAGCCCCAGCATTTT.

In its sample, this clonotype ranks as hyperexpanded. The V call is TRBV18, the J call TRBJ2-1; D gene uncertain. The V end lost 2 bases, the J end lost 3 bases, and 8 bases lay between the germline ends. CDR3 length equals 14 residues. CDR1 KGHSH and CDR2 LQKENI come from the germline V gene. The CDR3: CASSPSHIYNEQFF. In DNA form, the CDR3 reads TGTGCCAGCTCACCATCCCACATCTACAATGAGCAGTTCTTC. Looking up the rest from reference TRBV18 and TRBJ2-1 gives the full variable domain: NAGVMQNPRHLVRRRGQEARLRCSPMKGHSHVYWYRQLPEEGLKFMVYLQKENIIDESGMPKERFSAEFPKEGPSILRIQQVVRGDSAAYFCASSPSHIYNEQFFGPGTRLTVL.

About this clonotype itself: At one boundary the junction diverges from the germline segment, which might be a read error. The J gene is TRBJ2-5, the V gene TRBV7-7; TRBD1 aligns across 7 bases. The CDR3 has 14 amino acids. Germline V gene sequence: CDR1 SSHAT, CDR2 FNYEAQ (reference sequence). The CDR3 is CASSFGTVGETQYF. DNA of the CDR3: TGTGCTAGCAGCTTCGGGACAGTCGGAGAGACCCAGTACTTC.